One sample yielded the 21 T cell receptor beta chains listed below, sequenced in a study of cytomegalovirus exposure and HLA in healthy donors. Primers included in the PCR were 60 Vbeta and 13 Jbeta primers. Profiling relied on immunoSEQ multiplex PCR, and the TCRdb table lists in-frame clones only, not all of them. Listed are some 130,000 clones; roughly 1.6% falls within the top ten. The sample comprised PBMCs. The receptor source for this set is a woman aged 40 to 49 in good health and CMV-seronegative.

Of note for this clone: The junction differs from germline at one of its ends, possibly a read error. The chain carries TRBV6-1 and TRBJ2-3; the D is unclear. This CDR3 has 12 amino acids. Germline-derived CDR1 and CDR2 are MNHNS and SASEGT. The CDR3 region is CASSVNQDKQYF. CDR3 nucleotide sequence: TGTGCCAGCAGTGTGAATCAGGATAAGCAGTATTTT.

This chain connects TRBV5-1 to TRBJ2-2, with 9 positions matching TRBD1. Trimming at V came to 7 bases and at J to 3 bases, leaving 7 bases not matched to a gene. This CDR3 region has 15 residues. Germline V gene lookup returns CDR1 SGHRS and CDR2 YFSETQ. This CDR3 reads CASLPGQGYTGELFF. The CDR3 DNA is TGCGCCAGCTTACCGGGACAGGGTTACACCGGGGAGCTGTTTTTT. Complete variable domain (other parts from reference TRBV5-1 and TRBJ2-2): KAGVTQTPRYLIKTRGQQVTLSCSPISGHRSVSWYQQTPGQGLQFLFEYFSETQRNKGNFPGRFSGRQFSNSRSEMNVSTLELGDSALYLCASLPGQGYTGELFFGEGSRLTVL.

This chain connects TRBV2 to TRBJ1-1; 8 bases match TRBD1. The CDR3 contains 14 residues. Trimming cost V 5 bases and J 5 bases; bases outside gene matches: 7. Germline V gives CDR1 SNHLY, CDR2 FYNNEI. CDR3 loop: CASSRTGGMTEAFF. CDR3 in DNA: TGTGCCAGCAGTCGAACAGGGGGAATGACTGAAGCTTTCTTT.

The V call is TRBV19, the J call TRBJ2-7, with 10 bases fitting TRBD1. Germline-derived CDR1 and CDR2 are LNHDA and SQIVND (reference sequence). Trimming took 9 bases from V and 0 from J; bases not matched to a gene: 2. This CDR3 has 13 amino acids. The CDR3 spells CARGTGASYEQYF. The CDR3 region has the DNA TGTGCCAGAGGGACAGGGGCCTCCTACGAGCAGTACTTC.

The rearrangement joins TRBV29-1 to TRBJ2-3, with TRBD1 matching over 8 bases. V shed 6 bases and J 0 bases; nucleotides not matched to a gene: 5. CDR3 size: 14 residues. From germline, CDR1 is SQVTM and CDR2 ANQGSEA. The CDR3 DNA reads TGCAGCGTGGAGACAGGGGCCAGCACAGATACGCAGTATTTT. Amino acid sequence: CSVETGASTDTQYF.

The chain couples TRBV4-1 to TRBJ2-1, with TRBD2 matching 10 bases. Trimming at V came to 4 bases and at J to 5 bases, leaving 5 bases not matched to a gene. The CDR3 extends over 15 amino acids. Per germline, CDR1 MGHRA and CDR2 YSYEKL. The CDR3 DNA reads TGCGCCAGCAGCCGAATAGCGGGGGGTAACAATGAGCAGTTCTTC. This sequence encodes CASSRIAGGNNEQFF.

The V and J genes are TRBV7-9 and TRBJ2-3; TRBD1 matches 9 bases. This CDR3 is 14 amino acids long. The V and J ends lost 5 bases and 2 bases, in that order; junction bases with no gene match: 2. Germline V gene lookup returns CDR1 SEHNR and CDR2 FQNEAQ (reference sequence). CDR3 in amino acids: CASSRTGDTDTQYF. CDR3 bases: TGTGCCAGCAGCCGGACAGGGGACACAGATACGCAGTATTTT.

The V call is TRBV6-5, the J call TRBJ2-7, with 7 bases fitting TRBD1. V gave up 3 bases and J gave up 3 bases; unmatched junction bases: 8. The CDR3 contains 15 residues. CDR1 is MNHEY and CDR2 is SVGAGI in the germline V gene. Written as DNA, the CDR3 is TGTGCCAGCAGTTATGACAGGGACAGAGTCTACGAGCAGTACTTC. Amino acid sequence: CASSYDRDRVYEQYF.

V usage is TRBV5-1 and J usage is TRBJ1-4; no clear D. This CDR3 contains 16 residues. Germline V gene lookup returns CDR1 SGHRS and CDR2 YFSETQ. V dropped 0 bases and J dropped 5 bases, with 14 bases sitting between them. The DNA for the CDR3 is TGCGCCAGCAGCTTGGATGGAAGCCAGGCGAATGAAAAACTGTTTTTT. Its translation is CASSLDGSQANEKLFF.

CDR3 sequence: CASSFWGGRNEKLFF. CDR3 nucleotides: TGCGCCAGCAGTTTCTGGGGCGGTCGGAATGAAAAACTGTTTTTT. The chain joins TRBV5-1 to TRBJ1-4, with D possibly matching TRBD1 (5 bases). Germline V gives CDR1 SGHRS, CDR2 YFSETQ. The CDR3 has 15 amino acids. V was pared by 5 bases and J by 5 bases, with 16 bases between.

This sequence joins TRBV28 and TRBJ1-4; D is uncertain. The CDR3 loop spans 13 amino acids. Trimming stripped 11 bases from V and 2 bases from J, with 12 bases between. Germline V CDR1 and CDR2: MDHEN, SYDVKM. CDR3 loop: CALSSGTNEKLFF. DNA of the CDR3: TGTGCCCTATCTTCGGGGACTAATGAAAAACTGTTTTTT.

This clone shows up as medium-sized by frequency. The gene calls are TRBV28 and TRBJ1-4; D is undetermined. The germline V and J ends were trimmed by 7 bases and 4 bases, with 22 bases remaining between them. This CDR3 contains 17 residues. Germline values: CDR1 MDHEN, CDR2 SYDVKM. Here the CDR3 reads CASTPRGGRTYNEKLFF. The DNA for the CDR3 is TGTGCCAGCACCCCTCGGGGAGGGCGGACTTATAATGAAAAACTGTTTTTT. Full variable domain (rest looked up from reference TRBV28 and TRBJ1-4): DVKVTQSSRYLVKRTGEKVFLECVQDMDHENMFWYRQDPGLGLRLIYFSYDVKMKEKGDIPEGYSVSREKKERFSLILESASTNQTSMYLCASTPRGGRTYNEKLFFGSGTQLSVL.

The genes are TRBV4-2 and TRBJ2-3; maybe TRBD1 (5 bases). In germline, CDR1 is LGHNA, CDR2 YNFKEQ. The germline V and J ends were trimmed by 7 bases and 1 base, with 9 bases remaining between them. There are 13 residues in the CDR3. The CDR3 nucleotides are TGTGCCAGCACTGGGGCCGGCACAGATACGCAGTATTTT. It yields the protein CASTGAGTDTQYF.

The chain carries TRBV5-1 and TRBJ2-7; 7 positions agree with TRBD1. J gave up 3 bases and V 7 bases, and 10 bases lay outside the gene matches. From germline, CDR1 is SGHRS and CDR2 YFSETQ. This CDR3 region has 14 residues. CDR3 coding DNA: TGCGCCAGCCACAAGGGGGCAGCAGACTACGAGCAGTACTTC. Protein product: CASHKGAADYEQYF.

The chain joins TRBV7-2 to TRBJ1-1, with TRBD1 identical over 8 bases. The CDR3 has 15 residues. The V and J ends lost 5 bases and 5 bases, in that order; junction bases with no gene match: 10. CDR1 and CDR2 from the germline V gene are SGHTA and FQGNSA. The DNA of the CDR3 is TGTGCCAGCAGCGCCCAGGGGGCGCGAGGTACTGAAGCTTTCTTT. Protein: CASSAQGARGTEAFF.

V usage is TRBV7-3 and J usage is TRBJ2-5, with TRBD2 identical over 11 bases. The CDR3 is 16 residues long. With V trimmed by 1 base and J by 2 bases, 3 bases remained unmatched. Looked up from germline, CDR1 is SGHTA and CDR2 is FQGTGA. The CDR3 spells CASSLSSGGGQETQYF. CDR3 bases: TGTGCCAGCAGCTTAAGTAGCGGGGGGGGACAAGAGACCCAGTACTTC.

The rearrangement uses TRBV5-4 and TRBJ1-2; weak D call: TRBD1 (5 bases). The V gene's germline CDR1 is SGHNT and CDR2 YYREEE (reference sequence). The CDR3 extends over 12 amino acids. Trimming left V 0 bases short and J 7 bases short, with 7 bases between. CDR3: CASSLAGGGYTF. In nucleotides, the CDR3 is TGTGCCAGCAGCTTGGCCGGGGGTGGCTACACCTTC.

The rearrangement links TRBV18 to TRBJ1-2; D remains ambiguous. The CDR3 has 15 amino acids. CDR1 is KGHSH, CDR2 LQKENI, per germline. V lost 3 bases and J 4 bases, leaving 15 bases between the germline ends. CDR3 DNA: TGTGCCAGCTCACCCCAGAGGCTAGGAGGCTATGGCTACACCTTC. It yields the protein CASSPQRLGGYGYTF.

This sequence joins TRBV12-5 and TRBJ2-1; D is unclear. The CDR3 consists of 13 residues. V lost 1 base to trimming and J lost 8 bases, with 9 bases between them. Germline CDR1 LGHNT, CDR2 FRNRAP. The CDR3 bases are TGTGCTAGTGGTTTGGCATACTCCTATGAGCAGTTCTTC. It codes for CASGLAYSYEQFF.

The chain combines TRBV7-8 with TRBJ2-3, with a tentative D call TRBD2 (5 bases). V dropped 1 base and J dropped 6 bases, with 8 bases sitting between them. The CDR3 is 13 amino acids. CDR1 and CDR2 from the germline V gene are SGHVS and FQNEAQ. CDR3 coding DNA: TGTGCCAGCAGCTTAGAGACGGGGGATACGCAGTATTTT. The encoded protein is CASSLETGDTQYF.

The chain is built from TRBV5-6 and TRBJ1-3; D might be TRBD1 (5 bases). The CDR3 runs to 14 residues. Germline CDR1 reads SGHDT; CDR2 reads YYEEEE. Trimming shortened V by 4 bases and J by 9 bases, and 17 bases separated the two germline ends. The CDR3: CASSIWGVTSTIYF. The CDR3 region has the DNA TGTGCCAGCAGCATCTGGGGGGTAACGAGCACCATATATTTT.